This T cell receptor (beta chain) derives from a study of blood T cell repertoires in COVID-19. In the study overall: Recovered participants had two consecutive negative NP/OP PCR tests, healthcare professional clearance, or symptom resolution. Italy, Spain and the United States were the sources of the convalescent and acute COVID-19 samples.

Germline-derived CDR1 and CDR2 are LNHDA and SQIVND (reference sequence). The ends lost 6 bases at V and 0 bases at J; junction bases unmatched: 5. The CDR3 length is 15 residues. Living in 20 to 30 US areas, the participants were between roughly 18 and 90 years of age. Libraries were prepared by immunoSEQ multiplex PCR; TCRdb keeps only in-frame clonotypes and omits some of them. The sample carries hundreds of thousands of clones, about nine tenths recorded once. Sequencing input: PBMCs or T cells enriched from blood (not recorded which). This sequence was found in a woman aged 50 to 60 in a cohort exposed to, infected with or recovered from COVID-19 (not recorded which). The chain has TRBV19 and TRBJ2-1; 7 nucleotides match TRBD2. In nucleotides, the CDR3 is TGTGCCAGTAGGAAAGCGGGGAGCTCCTACAATGAGCAGTTCTTC. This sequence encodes CASRKAGSSYNEQFF. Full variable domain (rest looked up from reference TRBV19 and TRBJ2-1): DGGITQSPKYLFRKEGQNVTLSCEQNLNHDAMYWYRQDPGQGLRLIYYSQIVNDFQKGDIAEGYSVSREKKESFPLTVTSAQKNPTAFYLCASRKAGSSYNEQFFGPGTRLTVL.